The rows below give T cell receptor beta chains drawn from one sample of a study of response to subunit inactivated influenza vaccine. TCRdb re-analysed the RT-PCR reads in MiXCR, keeping a single row per CDR3 protein. The sample consists of hundreds of thousands of distinct CDR3 sequences, 14% of them appearing once. Source: PBMCs from blood, taken 14 to 15 days before vaccination. Receptors were obtained from a man between 45 and 60 years old who received an inactivated influenza vaccine. CDR3s include the opening cysteine and the closing phenylalanine or tryptophan.

V	J	CDR3
TRBV7-6	TRBJ2-1	CASSFYSGTSNEQFF
TRBV7-9	TRBJ2-1	CASSLRLAGVVQFF
TRBV7-9	TRBJ2-2	CASSLYPHEGTGELFF
TRBV4-3	TRBJ1-3	CASSQKGQGGNTIYF
TRBV7-2	TRBJ2-7	CASSSTSGPGYEQYF
TRBV4-1	TRBJ2-5	CASSQAPQGQGTRETQYF
TRBV27	TRBJ2-3	CASSSLGQGGQATQYF
TRBV27	TRBJ2-7	CASSQKSGGRAYEQYF
TRBV12-3/TRBV12-4	TRBJ2-7	CASSFVLTYEQYF
TRBV20-1	TRBJ2-3	CSAKSGTSTDTQYF
TRBV6-5	TRBJ2-5	CASSYSMSAYQETQYF
TRBV24-1	TRBJ1-2	CATSDGNYGYTF
TRBV3-1	TRBJ1-2	CASSHRGRGGYTF
TRBV20-1	TRBJ1-1	CSAAGHLNTEAFF
TRBV12-3/TRBV12-4	TRBJ2-2	CASRGRASAGELFF
TRBV29-1	TRBJ2-5	CSVDPNSGRGETQYF
TRBV7-9	TRBJ2-1	CASSPTGGSLFF
TRBV19	TRBJ1-4	CASAGTGAEKLFF
TRBV12-3/TRBV12-4	TRBJ2-7	CASSFKGSSYEQYF
TRBV19	TRBJ2-3	CASSGTKTDTQYF
TRBV19	TRBJ2-3	CASSLTSGNAQYF
TRBV14	TRBJ2-3	CASSQEITDTQYF
TRBV11-2	TRBJ2-5	CATSGGWETQYF
TRBV5-1	TRBJ2-3	CASSTGQGQDTQYF
TRBV10-3	TRBJ2-1	CAISGTIYNEQFF
TRBV6-1	TRBJ2-7	CASSQRQDAYEQYF
TRBV7-3	TRBJ2-3	CASSPEGVSPEPFTDTQYF
TRBV3-1	TRBJ2-1	CASSQRVEQFF
TRBV20-1	TRBJ2-5	CSAVGSQETQYF
TRBV6-1	TRBJ1-2	CASRVTGNGYTF
TRBV9	TRBJ2-5	CASSIRRPGLGETQYF
TRBV10-3	TRBJ2-7	CAISEGTGYEQYF
TRBV5-4	TRBJ2-1	CASSFDRAGGSHNEQFF
TRBV7-2	TRBJ2-5	CASSLEGSVETQYF
TRBV20-1	TRBJ2-1	CSARSGTSGRSLYNEQFF
TRBV12-3/TRBV12-4	TRBJ2-3	CASSPGLAGVPGDTQYF
TRBV7-6	TRBJ2-3	CASSLATGLAPTQYF
TRBV28	TRBJ1-1	CASSLGLGDTEAFF
TRBV4-1	TRBJ1-2	CASSLPGPSIF
TRBV4-3	TRBJ1-4	CASSQDQGKLFF
TRBV24-1	TRBJ2-7	CATSSGTTYEQYF
TRBV20-1	TRBJ2-1	CSADLGAGGSYNEQFF
TRBV9	TRBJ2-2	CASSVEGLGTGELFF
TRBV19	TRBJ2-1	CASSILDSNNEQFF
TRBV4-3	TRBJ2-3	CASSGRGLTDTQYF
TRBV6-4	TRBJ2-1	CASGPLAGGGEQFF